In this sample, the clone carrying this T cell receptor (beta chain) turned up a few times. Its target is not known. The record originates from a study of beta chain features in type 1 diabetes. Study as a whole: Summed over all samples, the examined sorted cells came to 107,917,701.

Study results and caveats: Researchers report that Type 1 diabetes patients had moderately but significantly shorter TCRB CDR3s across all four CD4+ subsets. The influence of HLA type on TCRB rearrangement stayed undetermined.

V lost 0 bases and J lost 4, with 10 bases in between. The CDR3 sequence is 15 residues long. Germline V gene data show CDR1 as LGHNA and CDR2 as YSLEER. Expressed TCRB transcripts were sequenced because the entire RNA isolate underwent reverse transcription. Generated by immunoSEQ multiplex PCR, the TCRdb table keeps only in-frame clones and is missing some. This table holds more than 250,000 clones, approximately 20% found once. The sample consisted of naive CD4+ T cells from blood. The TCR originated in a woman aged 40 to 50 with type 1 diabetes. The chain is built from TRBV4-3 and TRBJ1-5, with TRBD1 as a possible D gene (6 bases). In DNA, the CDR3 is TGCGCCAGCAGCCAAGAGGAGGGGGGGAATCAGCCCCAGCATTTT. As protein: CASSQEEGGNQPQHF.